The 18 T cell receptor beta chains listed next were all sequenced from one sample in a study of cytomegalovirus exposure and HLA in healthy donors. 13 Jbeta primers and 60 Vbeta primers were used for the PCR. TCRdb keeps only in-frame clones here, not all; method: immunoSEQ multiplex PCR. This sample yields approximately 140,000 clones, of which about 82% are seen a single time; roughly 1.1% belongs to the top ten. The sequenced sample consisted of PBMCs. The source is a boy aged 5 to 17 in good health and CMV-seronegative.

The chain employs TRBV29-1 and TRBJ1-2, with a weak D call TRBD1 (6 bases). Germline CDR1 is SQVTM and CDR2 is ANQGSEA. Trimming removed 7 bases at V and 2 bases at J, with 14 bases between. CDR3 length: 13 amino acids. The CDR3 DNA reads TGCAGCGCCGGAACAGGGTCGAACTATGGCTACACCTTC. Translation gives CSAGTGSNYGYTF.

The rearrangement uses TRBV5-1 and TRBJ2-7; TRBD2 might be the D (5 bases). Germline values: CDR1 SGHRS, CDR2 YFSETQ. The length of the CDR3 is 13 residues. V was pared by 0 bases and J by 5 bases, with 9 bases between. CDR3 DNA sequence: TGCGCCAGCAGCTTGGAATGGGGAGACGAGCAGTACTTC. Amino acid sequence: CASSLEWGDEQYF.

This clone was seen a few times. The chain has TRBV7-2 and TRBJ2-3, with 9 bases aligning to TRBD1. Germline trimming cut 4 bases from V and 4 bases from J; bases unmatched to any gene: 3. The CDR3 sequence is 14 residues long. CDR1 SGHTA and CDR2 FQGNSA come from the germline V gene. CDR3 loop: CASSSDRGSDTQYF. CDR3 nucleotide sequence: TGTGCCAGCAGCTCAGACAGGGGGTCAGATACGCAGTATTTT.

This sequence joins TRBV28 and TRBJ1-3, with D hard to call. Looked up from germline, CDR1 is MDHEN and CDR2 is SYDVKM. The CDR3 is 11 residues long. V was pared by 7 bases and J by 8 bases, with 9 bases between. CDR3 loop: CASTTRDTIYF. The CDR3 coding sequence is TGTGCCAGCACCACCCGGGACACCATATATTTT.

V and J are TRBV5-1 and TRBJ1-2; 11 nucleotides match TRBD1. With V trimmed by 4 bases and J by 2 bases, 4 bases remained unmatched. The germline CDR1 and CDR2 sequences are SGHRS and YFSETQ. This CDR3 is built from 15 residues. The CDR3 sequence is CASSRRTGGNYGYTF. The CDR3 DNA reads as TGCGCCAGCAGCCGAAGGACAGGGGGCAACTATGGCTACACCTTC.

The rearrangement uses TRBV7-2 and TRBJ2-3; TRBD1 might be the D (7 bases). The V gene's germline CDR1 is SGHTA and CDR2 FQGNSA. V shed 3 bases and J shed 11 bases, with 15 bases lying between them. This CDR3 has 13 residues. CDR3 in amino acids: CASSFQGGGMQYF. The CDR3 DNA is TGTGCCAGCAGCTTCCAGGGGGGAGGAATGCAGTATTTT.

V and J are TRBV5-1 and TRBJ2-1; 7 bases are shared with TRBD2. The junction had 11 bases not matched to a gene; V was cut back by 4 bases and J by 7 bases. The CDR3 loop spans 15 amino acids. From germline, CDR1 is SGHRS and CDR2 YFSETQ. The CDR3 here is CASSRAGGSPNEQFF. In DNA form, the CDR3 reads TGCGCCAGCAGCAGGGCGGGCGGGAGCCCGAATGAGCAGTTCTTC.

V usage is TRBV15 and J usage is TRBJ2-1; 8 bases line up with TRBD2. J was trimmed by 9 bases and V by 0 bases; bases with no gene match: 13. Germline V lookup: CDR1 LNHNV, CDR2 YYDKDF (reference sequence). The CDR3 is made up of 17 amino acids. CDR3 in DNA: TGTGCCACCAGCAGAGAGGGTCGGGAGGGCCGGTTCGGTGAGCAGTTCTTC. It yields the protein CATSREGREGRFGEQFF. Drawing the rest from reference TRBV15 and TRBJ2-1, the complete variable domain is DAMVIQNPRYQVTQFGKPVTLSCSQTLNHNVMYWYQQKSSQAPKLLFHYYDKDFNNEADTPDNFQSRRPNTSFCFLDIRSPGLGDTAMYLCATSREGREGRFGEQFFGPGTRLTVL.

The chain combines TRBV20-1 with TRBJ1-2, with D unclear. V shed 1 base and J shed 5 bases, with 5 bases lying between them. From germline, CDR1 is DFQATT and CDR2 SNEGSKA (reference sequence). The CDR3 covers 11 residues. CDR3 bases: TGCAGTGCTAGAGGAGCGTATGGCTACACCTTC. Its translation: CSARGAYGYTF.

The chain carries TRBV7-2 and TRBJ2-5; 7 bases are shared with TRBD2. Trimming removed 0 bases from V and 0 bases from J; junction bases left unmatched: 4. The CDR3 loop spans 16 amino acids. CDR1 is SGHTA and CDR2 is FQGNSA in the germline V gene. This CDR3 is CASSLAAGGYQETQYF. CDR3 nucleotides: TGTGCCAGCAGCTTAGCCGCCGGGGGGTACCAAGAGACCCAGTACTTC.

The chain is built from TRBV5-5 and TRBJ1-1; D is perhaps TRBD1 (5 bases). Germline assignment: CDR1 SGHKS and CDR2 YYEKEE (reference sequence). The length of the CDR3 is 15 residues. V was shortened by 0 bases and J by 0 bases, with 9 bases between the two germline ends. CDR3 amino acids: CASSLGGLLNTEAFF. The DNA for the CDR3 is TGTGCCAGCAGCTTGGGGGGACTGCTGAACACTGAAGCTTTCTTT.

The chain is built from TRBV29-1 and TRBJ2-3; 9 positions agree with TRBD1. After removal of 7 bases from V and 11 bases from J, the junction contained 10 bases not matched to a gene. CDR3 size: 12 residues. Per germline, CDR1 SQVTM and CDR2 ANQGSEA. The CDR3 bases are TGCAGCGCGCGCGAGTGGGGACAGGGGCAGTATTTT. Protein sequence: CSAREWGQGQYF.

CDR3 DNA sequence: TGCAGCGTTGAATCTTGGGTTGGGACTAGCTCCTACGAGCAGTACTTC. Translated, it gives CSVESWVGTSSYEQYF. V is TRBV29-1 and J is TRBJ2-5; 8 nucleotides align to TRBD2. The DNA end favors TRBJ2-7, so the J call may be wrong. Germline assignment: CDR1 SQVTM and CDR2 ANQGSEA. CDR3 length: 16 residues.

This sequence joins TRBV12-2 and TRBJ2-5; TRBD2 is the table's D call, not checked against the DNA. TRBV12-2 is a listed pseudogene. This CDR3 region has 16 residues. CDR3 in amino acids: CASRLELAGPQETQYF. For the CDR3, the DNA is TGTGCAAGTCGCTTAGAACTAGCGGGCCCACAAGAGACCCAGTACTTC.

This clone ranks as medium-sized. The rearrangement uses TRBV10-1 and TRBJ2-7; no definite D call. Germline V gene data show CDR1 as WNHNN and CDR2 as SYGVQD (reference sequence). The CDR3 consists of 12 residues. V was trimmed by 4 bases and J by 0 bases, leaving 4 bases between them. This chain's CDR3 is CASSARSYEQYF. For the CDR3, the DNA is TGCGCCAGCAGTGCGCGCTCCTACGAGCAGTACTTC.

The chain uses TRBV30 and TRBJ1-2, with 9 bases lining up with TRBD1. Trimming cost V 2 bases and J 7 bases; bases outside gene matches: 14. CDR3 size: 16 residues. Germline-derived CDR1 and CDR2 are GTSNPN and SVGIG (reference sequence). DNA for the CDR3: TGTGCCTGGAGTACACGAGGCGGACAGGGGTCTCCTGGCTACACCTTC. Amino acids: CAWSTRGGQGSPGYTF.

V gene TRBV19 combines with J gene TRBJ2-5; 11 nucleotides match TRBD2. Germline trimming cut 3 bases from V and 5 bases from J; bases unmatched to any gene: 11. The CDR3 has 17 residues. Germline V gene sequence: CDR1 LNHDA, CDR2 SQIVND (reference sequence). Here the CDR3 DNA reads TGTGCCAGTAGTATCACAAGTAGCGGGAGGGCCGGGGAGACCCAGTACTTC. This sequence encodes CASSITSSGRAGETQYF.

CDR3 in amino acids: CASSHLSGMNTEAFF. The DNA of the CDR3 is TGTGCCAGCTCGCATCTCTCAGGGATGAACACTGAAGCTTTCTTT. The rearrangement joins TRBV18 to TRBJ1-1, with D tentatively TRBD1 (5 bases). The germline CDR1 and CDR2 sequences are KGHSH and LQKENI. Trimming removed 6 bases at V and 0 bases at J, with 14 bases between. The CDR3 runs 15 residues.